A selection of T cell receptor beta chains follows, all from one sample in a study of response to subunit inactivated influenza vaccine. TCRdb processed the RT-PCR reads anew with MiXCR; each CDR3 protein has one entry. Among around 570,000 distinct CDR3 sequences listed, less than 8% were seen once. Material: PBMCs from blood, obtained about 23 months after vaccination. These receptors originate from a man aged 50 to 69 who received an inactivated influenza vaccine. The CDR3 runs from the conserved cysteine through the conserved F or W. Fields, in order: J gene, V gene, D gene, clone size, CDR3 protein, CDR3 DNA. A D gene is named only where the DNA matches it firmly. A row's size may be missing; if present it is once, few, many or a size class.

>TRBJ2-1|TRBV10-1|TRBD1|few
CASSWDRDHNEQFF
TGCGCCAGCAGCTGGGACAGGGACCACAATGAGCAGTTCTTC
>TRBJ1-5|TRBV20-1|-|few
CSARQVSRQPQHF
TGCAGTGCTCGACAGGTATCTCGCCAGCCCCAGCATTTT
>TRBJ2-7|TRBV19|-|many
CASGNSYEQYF
TGTGCCAGTGGGAATTCTTACGAGCAGTACTTC
>TRBJ1-4|TRBV4-1|TRBD1|-
CASSQTGTNEKLFF
TGCGCCAGCAGCCAGACAGGGACTAATGAAAAACTGTTTTTT
>TRBJ1-3|TRBV5-1|-|many
CASSTGRPTGNTIYF
TGCGCCAGCAGCACGGGACGGCCTACTGGAAACACCATATATTTT
>TRBJ2-7|TRBV7-2|-|few
CASSLTGTNYEQYF
TGTGCCAGCAGCTTAACCGGGACAAATTACGAGCAGTACTTC
>TRBJ2-1|TRBV6-2/TRBV6-3|TRBD2|few
CASSYPGTSGGVRNEQFF
TGTGCCAGCAGTTACCCAGGGACTAGCGGGGGGGTGAGAAATGAGCAGTTCTTC
>TRBJ2-3|TRBV28|TRBD2|many
CASSRLLAGGADTQYF
TGTGCCAGCAGTCGCCTCTTAGCGGGAGGCGCAGATACGCAGTATTTT
>TRBJ2-6|TRBV4-2|-|-
CASSQESLLSGANVLTF
TGTGCCAGCAGCCAAGAGTCCCTACTCTCTGGGGCCAACGTCCTGACTTTC
>TRBJ2-7|TRBV7-9|-|-
CASRSTGNEQYF
TGTGCCAGCAGGTCGACAGGCAACGAGCAGTACTTC
>TRBJ2-3|TRBV12-3/TRBV12-4|TRBD1|many
CASSFGDRGGDTQYF
TGTGCCAGCAGTTTCGGGGACAGGGGGGGAGATACGCAGTATTTT
>TRBJ2-1|TRBV7-9|TRBD2|few
CASSNSGRANEQFF
TGTGCCAGCAGCAATAGCGGGAGGGCTAATGAGCAGTTCTTC
>TRBJ1-5|TRBV4-3|-|few
CASSQGYGSNQPQHF
TGCGCCAGCAGCCAAGGGTACGGCAGCAATCAGCCCCAGCATTTT
>TRBJ1-1|TRBV9|TRBD1|few
CASSRPGTGRTEAFF
TGTGCCAGCAGCCGTCCCGGGACAGGGCGGACTGAAGCTTTCTTT
>TRBJ2-1|TRBV9|TRBD1|-
CASSGRDGQVYNEQFF
TGTGCCAGCAGCGGCCGAGATGGACAGGTGTACAATGAGCAGTTCTTC
>TRBJ1-1|TRBV5-1|-|many
CASGRAGEGTEAFF
TGCGCCAGCGGGCGCGCAGGGGAGGGCACTGAAGCTTTCTTT
>TRBJ1-5|TRBV6-2/TRBV6-3|TRBD1|many
CASSYAGGSNQPQHF
TGTGCCAGCAGTTACGCAGGGGGGAGCAATCAGCCCCAGCATTTT
>TRBJ2-2|TRBV7-2|-|many
CASSLEIWAGELFF
TGTGCCAGCAGCTTAGAAATCTGGGCCGGGGAGCTGTTTTTT
>TRBJ1-4|TRBV7-9|-|many
CASSLSAEKLFF
TGTGCCAGCAGCTTATCTGCTGAAAAACTGTTTTTT
>TRBJ2-1|TRBV12-3/TRBV12-4|TRBD1|many
CASSSGTVEFF
TGTGCCAGCAGTTCAGGGACAGTAGAGTTCTTC
>TRBJ2-7|TRBV12-3/TRBV12-4|-|few
CASSFHPYTYEQYF
TGTGCCAGCAGTTTTCATCCTTACACCTACGAGCAGTACTTC
>TRBJ1-5|TRBV19|-|-
CASSPSVEYNQPQHF
TGTGCCAGTAGTCCTTCTGTCGAGTACAATCAGCCCCAGCATTTT
>TRBJ2-1|TRBV20-1|-|few
CSASGGQGYEQFF
TGCAGTGCTAGCGGGGGACAAGGGTATGAGCAGTTCTTC
>TRBJ2-3|TRBV24-1|-|-
CATSDPGVSSDTQYF
TGTGCCACCAGTGACCCAGGGGTTTCGTCAGATACGCAGTATTTT
>TRBJ2-1|TRBV7-2|TRBD1|many
CASSRGGTAYNEQFF
TGTGCCAGCAGCCGAGGGGGCACTGCGTACAATGAGCAGTTCTTC
>TRBJ2-2|TRBV28|-|few
CASRRGPHTGELFF
TGTGCCAGCAGGCGGGGCCCCCACACCGGGGAGCTGTTTTTT
>TRBJ2-5|TRBV5-1|TRBD1|many
CASRRRGRGQGRQETQYF
TGCGCCAGCAGACGTAGAGGACGGGGACAGGGGCGACAAGAGACCCAGTACTTC
>TRBJ1-6|TRBV5-1|-|-
CASSEGTNGSPLHF
TGCGCCAGCAGCGAAGGGACTAATGGGTCACCCCTCCACTTT
>TRBJ2-6|TRBV10-3|-|few
CAISRPEGANVLTF
TGTGCCATCAGTCGCCCCGAGGGGGCCAACGTCCTGACTTTC